These T cell receptor beta chains were read from a single sample in a study of blood T cell repertoires in COVID-19. Some clones are missing from TCRdb's copy, which holds only in-frame ones; the method was immunoSEQ multiplex PCR. The sample lists some 300,000 clones, roughly nine tenths occurring once. Material: peripheral blood. The receptors were gathered from a woman aged 25 to 45 with COVID-19, enrolled during active disease. Each CDR3 is given without its conserved first and last residue. The D gene is left open where the match is weak.

TRBV6-1	TRBJ1-5	-	ASSDKTGHLSNQPQH
TRBV19	TRBJ2-5	TRBD1	ASSLRQGQETQY
TRBV9	TRBJ1-6	TRBD1	ASSIGAGGVDNSPLH
TRBV2	TRBJ1-2	-	ASSTDDYGYT
TRBV6-4	TRBJ1-5	-	ASSSDPGGNQPQH
TRBV6-5	TRBJ1-1	-	ASSYDPDSEAF
TRBV7-2	TRBJ2-5	TRBD2	ASSLNSGGARETQY
TRBV5-1	TRBJ1-2	TRBD1	ASSSGQNYGYT
TRBV4-1	TRBJ1-5	-	ASSQGGGGNQPQH
TRBV2	TRBJ1-2	-	ASSPSWAVFGYT
TRBV2	TRBJ1-2	TRBD1	ASRGQGDGYT
TRBV11-1	TRBJ1-2	-	ASSRDTPGGYT
TRBV7-3	TRBJ2-3	TRBD1	ASSAGGRSTDTQY
TRBV5-8	TRBJ1-5	TRBD1	ASRLQGHQPQH
TRBV5-6	TRBJ2-1	-	ASSLTGGSRYNEQF
TRBV18	TRBJ2-3	TRBD2	ASASGGPTDTQY
TRBV6-1	TRBJ2-1	-	ASSEGAGDPYNEQF
TRBV29-1	TRBJ2-1	TRBD2	SGSGGLNEQF
TRBV27	TRBJ2-3	TRBD2	ASSLRAGVADTQY
TRBV2	TRBJ1-2	TRBD1	ASSLRGRDYGYT
TRBV5-6	TRBJ2-3	-	ASSEDQGRAGDTDTQY
TRBV7-8	TRBJ1-6	-	ASSLAFAGDSPLH
TRBV2	TRBJ2-2	-	ASRPSTGELF
TRBV29-1	TRBJ1-4	-	SVVIWPEKLF
TRBV28	TRBJ1-5	TRBD1	ASSFSGGKNQPQH
TRBV19	TRBJ1-2	-	ASSWSANYGYT
TRBV11-3	TRBJ1-3	-	ASSRLSRNCRNTIY
TRBV20-1	TRBJ2-5	-	SALRWETQY
TRBV10-1	TRBJ2-2	-	ASSESRGSVLF
TRBV15	TRBJ1-1	-	ATGEFHDTEAF
TRBV4-2	TRBJ2-1	TRBD2	ASSQVGMGGAYEQF
TRBV2	TRBJ1-1	TRBD1	ASSTGVIEAF
TRBV28	TRBJ2-4	TRBD2	ASSPGTSGGNQY
TRBV27	TRBJ2-1	-	ASSRVSFYNEQF
TRBV12-3/TRBV12-4	TRBJ1-1	-	ASSLPYTEAF
TRBV5-1	TRBJ1-2	-	ASSLDSTGGYT